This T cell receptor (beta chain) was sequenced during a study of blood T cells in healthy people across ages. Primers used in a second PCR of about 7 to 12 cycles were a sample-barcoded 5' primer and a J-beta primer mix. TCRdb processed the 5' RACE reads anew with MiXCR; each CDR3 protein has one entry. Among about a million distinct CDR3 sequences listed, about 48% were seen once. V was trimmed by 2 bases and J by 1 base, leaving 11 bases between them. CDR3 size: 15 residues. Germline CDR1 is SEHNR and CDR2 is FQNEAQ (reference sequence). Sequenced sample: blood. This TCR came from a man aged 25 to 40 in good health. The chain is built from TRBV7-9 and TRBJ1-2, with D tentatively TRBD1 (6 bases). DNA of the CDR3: TGTGCCAGCAGCTTAAGTGAGGGGGATAACTATGGCTACACCTTC. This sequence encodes CASSLSEGDNYGYTF.